The rows below give T cell receptor beta chains drawn from one sample of a study of cytomegalovirus exposure and HLA in healthy donors. TCRdb's copy holds only in-frame clones and misses some; the assay was immunoSEQ multiplex PCR. Of 150,000 to 200,000 clones in the sample, 88% were seen once. Specimen: PBMCs. The source is a young man in good health and CMV-seronegative. The CDR3 runs from the conserved cysteine through the conserved F or W. D genes are given only for firm matches. Size is stated for part of the rows, as once, few or many counts, or as a class when the clone is expanded.

D	V	J	size	CDR3	DNA
TRBD2	TRBV27	TRBJ2-6	-	CASRKAGIYRGGRPGANVLTF	TGTGCCAGCCGCAAGGCAGGGATATATCGGGGGGGGCGTCCTGGGGCCAACGTCCTGACTTTC
-	TRBV29-1	TRBJ1-4	-	CSVVDSREREKLFF	TGCAGCGTTGTGGATAGCAGGGAAAGGGAAAAACTGTTTTTT
TRBD1	TRBV5-6	TRBJ1-1	-	CASSSTGDTEAFF	TGTGCCAGCAGCTCGACAGGGGACACTGAAGCTTTCTTT
TRBD1	TRBV28	TRBJ1-2	-	CASSEGAYYGYTF	TGTGCCAGCAGTGAGGGGGCTTACTATGGCTACACCTTC
-	TRBV2	TRBJ1-1	-	CASSDEPEDRSNTEAFF	TGTGCCAGCAGCGACGAGCCGGAAGACAGGTCGAACACTGAAGCTTTCTTT
-	TRBV7-8	TRBJ1-1	-	CASSLGAVGSTEAFF	TGTGCCAGCAGCTTAGGGGCGGTGGGGAGCACTGAAGCTTTCTTT
-	TRBV7-8	TRBJ1-4	-	CASSLALPEKLFF	TGTGCCAGCAGCTTAGCACTCCCTGAAAAACTGTTTTTT
-	TRBV6-5	TRBJ1-4	-	CASSLLGGRNEKLFF	TGTGCCAGCAGTCTACTAGGGGGAAGAAATGAAAAACTGTTTTTT
TRBD2	TRBV10-1	TRBJ2-3	-	CASSENPAGASDTQYF	TGCGCCAGCAGTGAGAACCCGGCGGGAGCTTCAGATACGCAGTATTTT
-	TRBV28	TRBJ1-2	-	CASSFSGDYGYTF	TGTGCCAGCAGTTTTTCAGGGGACTATGGCTACACCTTC
TRBD1	TRBV4-1	TRBJ1-1	-	CASSLTGTANTEAFF	TGCGCCAGCAGCCTGACCGGGACAGCGAACACTGAAGCTTTCTTT
-	TRBV28	TRBJ2-2	-	CASSRTGELFF	TGTGCCAGCAGTCGCACCGGGGAGCTGTTTTTT
-	TRBV5-1	TRBJ2-1	-	CASSPAPGTTGEQFF	TGCGCCAGCAGCCCGGCCCCGGGAACCACGGGGGAGCAGTTCTTC
TRBD1	TRBV18	TRBJ2-7	-	CASSLKGQAAEQYF	TGTGCCAGCTCACTAAAAGGACAGGCAGCCGAGCAGTACTTC
-	TRBV10-3	TRBJ2-2	once	CAISPGQNTGELFF	TGTGCCATCAGTCCGGGACAGAACACCGGGGAGCTGTTTTTT
-	TRBV28	TRBJ2-2	-	CASSLPVTGELFF	TGTGCCAGCAGTTTGCCGGTCACCGGGGAGCTGTTTTTT
-	TRBV6-1	TRBJ1-1	once	CASSEIPRDTEAFF	TGTGCCAGCAGTGAGATCCCCCGCGACACTGAAGCTTTCTTT
TRBD1	TRBV28	TRBJ2-6	-	CASRQGATNVLTF	TGTGCCAGCAGACAGGGGGCTACCAACGTCCTGACTTTC
-	TRBV4-1	TRBJ2-5	few	CASSQDRYREETQYF	TGCGCCAGCAGCCAAGATAGGTACAGGGAAGAGACCCAGTACTTC
-	TRBV5-1	TRBJ2-3	-	CASSLDSTDTQYF	TGCGCCAGCAGCTTGGATTCTACAGATACGCAGTATTTT
TRBD1	TRBV5-1	TRBJ1-2	few	CASSPGQALMGYTF	TGCGCCAGCAGCCCAGGACAGGCGCTTATGGGCTACACCTTC
TRBD1	TRBV5-6	TRBJ2-2	-	CASRAGDRAYNTGELFF	TGTGCCAGCAGAGCCGGAGACAGGGCCTATAACACCGGGGAGCTGTTTTTT
TRBD2	TRBV19	TRBJ2-1	-	CASSFVAGTNEQFF	TGTGCCAGTAGTTTCGTAGCGGGAACTAATGAGCAGTTCTTC
-	TRBV18	TRBJ2-5	-	CASSPLGQTPETQYF	TGTGCCAGCTCACCATTAGGACAGACCCCAGAGACCCAGTACTTC
-	TRBV5-4	TRBJ1-2	-	CASSLVTGLWDYGYTF	TGTGCCAGCAGCTTAGTTACAGGCCTTTGGGACTATGGCTACACCTTC
-	TRBV5-1	TRBJ1-5	few	CASSPGHAGNQPQHF	TGCGCCAGCAGCCCTGGACATGCCGGGAATCAGCCCCAGCATTTT
-	TRBV19	TRBJ2-7	-	CASSMGRDLSEQYF	TGTGCCAGTAGTATGGGGCGGGATCTCTCCGAGCAGTACTTC
TRBD2	TRBV6-6	TRBJ2-7	-	CASSPETSDYEQYF	TGTGCCAGCAGCCCCGAGACTAGCGACTACGAGCAGTACTTC
-	TRBV6-5	TRBJ2-1	-	CASSAGPTNEQFF	TGTGCCAGCAGCGCGGGACCTACTAATGAGCAGTTCTTC
TRBD2	TRBV27	TRBJ2-2	-	CASHRGIVAAGAGELFF	TGTGCCAGCCACCGGGGGATAGTGGCGGCGGGGGCCGGGGAGCTGTTTTTT
-	TRBV7-2	TRBJ2-2	-	CASSFRLGTETGELFF	TGTGCCAGCAGCTTCCGGTTAGGAACAGAGACCGGGGAGCTGTTTTTT
TRBD2	TRBV4-3	TRBJ2-7	-	CASSQEAASGRADVYEQYF	TGCGCCAGCAGCCAAGAGGCCGCTAGCGGGAGGGCCGACGTTTACGAGCAGTACTTC
-	TRBV19	TRBJ1-2	-	CASSIQGTYMVYGYTF	TGTGCCAGTAGTATACAGGGGACGTATATGGTCTATGGCTACACCTTC
-	TRBV4-1	TRBJ1-1	once	CASSQAIGGNTEAFF	TGCGCCAGCAGCCAAGCGATAGGAGGGAACACTGAAGCTTTCTTT
-	TRBV6-6	TRBJ1-2	-	CASSLETAGYGYTF	TGTGCCAGCAGCCTTGAAACAGCCGGCTATGGCTACACCTTC
-	TRBV19	TRBJ2-6	-	CASSISGNGANVLTF	TGTGCCAGTAGTATTTCAGGGAATGGGGCCAACGTCCTGACTTTC
-	TRBV7-2	TRBJ2-1	-	CASSQRTGPYNEQFF	TGTGCCAGCAGCCAAAGGACTGGCCCCTACAATGAGCAGTTCTTC
-	TRBV2	TRBJ2-3	once	CASNTGTGDTQYF	TGTGCCAGCAACACAGGGACGGGAGATACGCAGTATTTT
-	TRBV27	TRBJ2-3	-	CASSKISGHTDTQYF	TGTGCCAGCAGTAAAATTAGCGGACACACAGATACGCAGTATTTT
-	TRBV4-1	TRBJ2-7	-	CASSLQGSYEQYF	TGCGCCAGCAGCTTACAGGGCTCCTACGAGCAGTACTTC